The clone carrying this T cell receptor beta chain was seen a handful of times. Its antigen is unknown. This record comes from a study of cytomegalovirus exposure and HLA in healthy donors. Findings of the study overall: A previous analysis found most TCR beta V segments productive roughly 87% or roughly 30% of the time. A missense DCLRE1C variant was associated with V- and J-gene trimming of TCR beta chains in a later analysis, and an independent cohort replicated the association.

PCR primers comprised 60 Vbeta and 13 Jbeta primers. This table comes from immunoSEQ multiplex PCR, and its TCRdb copy is limited to in-frame clones, with some not included. The table has around 150,000 clones, just under 80% seen once; the top ten hold about 1.3%. Germline-derived CDR1 and CDR2 are SEHNR and FQNEAQ (reference sequence). The CDR3 runs 16 residues. J gave up 4 bases and V 4 bases, and 11 bases lay outside the gene matches. The J gene is TRBJ1-1, the V gene TRBV7-9, with 8 bases fitting TRBD1. This clonotype was obtained from a woman aged 45-65 years in good health and CMV-seronegative. Sequencing was performed on PBMCs. CDR3 coding DNA: TGTGCCAGCAGCTCATTCAGGGGGCCCGCGGGCACTGAAGCTTTCTTT. Protein product: CASSSFRGPAGTEAFF.